This T cell receptor beta chain was profiled in a study of blood T cell repertoires in COVID-19. The CDR3 runs to 15 residues. The V gene lost 3 bases and the J gene lost 4 bases, with 16 bases spanning the gap. The germline gives CDR1 DFQATT, CDR2 SNEGSKA (reference sequence). In the original analysis: Nucleated cell counts were estimated from reference gene primer amplification. This table comes from immunoSEQ multiplex PCR, and its TCRdb copy is limited to in-frame clones, with some not included. V and J calls and clone size are given by that table; D and trimming were obtained from the DNA. Found here are some 290,000 clones, 85% to 90% of them singletons; the top ten hold less than 3.5%.

Input material: peripheral blood. This chain uses TRBV20-1 with TRBJ2-1, with D maybe TRBD2 (5 bases). The source of this sequence is a woman aged 30 to 39 with COVID-19, enrolled during active disease. The chain's CDR3 is CSASEVGVAYNEQFF. DNA for the CDR3: TGCAGTGCTAGTGAGGTGGGAGTAGCGTACAATGAGCAGTTCTTC.